This is a list of T cell receptor beta chains from one sample in a study of human T cells and chemical hapten exposure. TCRdb analysed the RACE reads with MiXCR anew, one entry per CDR3 protein. The repertoire holds roughly 100,000 distinct CDR3 sequences, with roughly 8% as singletons. The source material was whole blood. These receptors originate from a female donor in good health. Some clones in this sample may be carry-over from other donors' samples. CDR3s include the opening cysteine and the closing phenylalanine or tryptophan. Fields, in order: D gene, V gene, J gene, CDR3 protein. A D gene is named only where the DNA matches it firmly.

TRBD1	TRBV5-6	TRBJ2-7	CASSPPPSQGGIYEQYF
TRBD1	TRBV2	TRBJ2-3	CATRQGGGTDTQYF
TRBD2	TRBV9	TRBJ2-6	CTSSAGAGANVLTF
TRBD2	TRBV3-1	TRBJ2-3	CASSRLAGGVDTDTQYF
TRBD1	TRBV18	TRBJ2-7	CASSSPGQYEQYF
NA	TRBV12-3/TRBV12-4	TRBJ1-1	CASSYNRVGAFF
NA	TRBV28	TRBJ2-5	CASSFNPGEETQYF
NA	TRBV2	TRBJ2-1	CASSDLGEQFF
TRBD2	TRBV7-9	TRBJ2-5	CASSLYFPLSLAGEETQYF
TRBD1	TRBV25-1	TRBJ2-1	CASSLRQGYNEQFF
NA	TRBV3-1	TRBJ1-5	CASSQDGGMDPGEPQHF
NA	TRBV7-9	TRBJ1-1	CASSLVGANTEAFF
TRBD2	TRBV6-1	TRBJ2-1	CASSEITSGYNEQFF
TRBD1	TRBV24-1	TRBJ1-2	CATSETGTGEYSHGYTF
NA	TRBV28	TRBJ2-3	CASSPPWGLTDTQYF
TRBD1	TRBV7-9	TRBJ1-2	CASSLWDRVYGYTF
NA	TRBV7-2	TRBJ2-3	CASSPDMDTQYF
NA	TRBV6-1	TRBJ2-7	CASSGGGGGVDEQYF
NA	TRBV20-1	TRBJ2-2	CSARWRNTGELFF
TRBD2	TRBV28	TRBJ2-7	CASSFGTSGRAGEQYF
NA	TRBV5-1	TRBJ2-7	CASSLRPTTSYEQYF
NA	TRBV2	TRBJ2-3	CASTLGSRTDTQYF
NA	TRBV6-1	TRBJ2-5	CASTLGEPQETQYF
NA	TRBV12-3/TRBV12-4	TRBJ1-4	CASSETAGVAEKLFF
NA	TRBV29-1	TRBJ2-1	CSVDLTGVNNEQFF
NA	TRBV7-2	TRBJ1-3	CASSLVPGSGNTIYF
NA	TRBV12-3/TRBV12-4	TRBJ1-1	CASSLGQGLSEAFF
NA	TRBV28	TRBJ2-7	CASIKTGALYEQYF
NA	TRBV20-1	TRBJ1-2	CSARGRGSYGYTF
NA	TRBV2	TRBJ2-3	CASGDFPDTQYF
NA	TRBV19	TRBJ2-2	CASSIPPGELFF
TRBD1	TRBV4-1	TRBJ2-7	CASSQVTRGQGGEQYF